This T cell receptor beta chain was observed in a study of T cell repertoires in cytomegalovirus infection. Across the study: Researchers turned to recently identified HLA-C-restricted CMV epitopes as well as well-studied HLA-B-restricted ones. Public TCR beta signature analysis indicated the presence of both CMV infection and matching HLA type.

Note on this clonotype: Its cognate antigen is unknown.

Each CDR3 protein gets one entry after TCRdb re-called the reads with MiXCR. The sample contains some 480,000 distinct CDR3 sequences, around 35% of which appear only once. The V gene lost 7 bases and the J gene lost 7 bases, with 10 bases spanning the gap. This CDR3 contains 11 residues. Germline V gene lookup returns CDR1 LNHDA and CDR2 SQIVND (reference sequence). Broader study findings: Frequencies of public TCR beta families were cumulated, and this identified carriers of CMV plus the relevant HLA. The response measured ex vivo was dominated by TCR beta clonotypes (HLA-C-restricted and CMV-specific).

The TCR was taken from a human donor in good health (CMV status not recorded). Some clones in this sample may be carry-over from other donors' samples. The rearrangement links TRBV19 to TRBJ1-1; no reliable D call. The sequences come from cultured PBMCs, collected from culture after CMV antigen stimulation. In DNA form, the CDR3 reads TGTGCCAGTATAAGAGGGAATGAAGCTTTCTTT. It is translated as CASIRGNEAFF.